This record concerns one TCR beta chain sequence. Primers: 60 Vbeta forward and 13 Jbeta reverse. Sequenced by immunoSEQ multiplex PCR; TCRdb stores in-frame clones only, minus some. The data hold some 180,000 clones, with more than 75% observed a single time. The source of the sample is a study of cytomegalovirus exposure and HLA in healthy donors. This TCR derives from a woman aged 30 to 39 in good health and CMV-seropositive. The sample consisted of PBMCs.

CDR3 sequence reads: CASSLGQGFQETQYF. The CDR3 bases are TGTGCCAGCAGCTTGGGACAGGGCTTCCAAGAGACCCAGTACTTC. This sequence joins TRBV7-9 and TRBJ2-5; 9 nucleotides match TRBD1. The CDR3 covers 15 residues. The V gene's germline CDR1 is SEHNR and CDR2 FQNEAQ (reference sequence). With V trimmed by 3 bases and J by 1 base, 3 bases remained unmatched.